The next 8 T cell receptor beta chains were all read from a single sample in a study of T cells in Graves' hyperthyroidism and ophthalmopathy. What was amplified from RNA transcripts were TCR beta CDR3 regions. When the TCR CDR3 underwent first-round RT-PCR, the HTBI primer set was used. MiXCR, applied by TCRdb to the multiplex PCR reads, yields one record per CDR3 protein. The data show 350,000 or so distinct CDR3 sequences, about 15% seen once. Source material: blood. Receptors originate from a woman in her twenties or thirties with Graves' hyperthyroidism that later progressed to Graves' ophthalmopathy.

With respect to this clonotype: Since a much larger clone is just one base distant, this may be a read error. No conserved phenylalanine or tryptophan ends this CDR3, so it is likely a read error. CDR3 nucleotide sequence: TGTGCCAGCAGCTTACAGTACCTAGCTACCTACGAGCAGTACCTC. Protein product: CASSLQYLATYEQYL. The chain has TRBV11-2 and TRBJ2-7; tentatively, D is TRBD2 (5 bases). Germline V gene data show CDR1 as SGHAT and CDR2 as FQNNGV. The germline V and J ends were trimmed by 2 bases and 2 bases, with 13 bases remaining between them. The CDR3 is made up of 15 amino acids.

This clonotype appeared a few times. J is TRBJ2-7 and V is TRBV10-1; maybe TRBD1 (6 bases). Germline lookup yields CDR1 WNHNN and CDR2 SYGVQD (reference sequence). The CDR3 sequence is 14 residues long. Between the trimmed V and J ends, which lost 2 bases and 3 bases, there was a span of 11 bases. CDR3 sequence (DNA): TGCGCCAGCAGTGAGGGGGTCAGGGGCTACGAGCAGTACTTC. It specifies CASSEGVRGYEQYF.

This clonotype appeared many times. This chain joins TRBV20-1 and TRBJ2-2; unclear D gene. Germline V gene lookup returns CDR1 DFQATT and CDR2 SNEGSKA (reference sequence). The CDR3 runs 13 residues. Trimming took off 6 bases at V and 0 bases at J, with 8 bases between the two ends. The CDR3 sequence: CSAYSANTGELFF. CDR3 coding DNA: TGCAGTGCCTACTCCGCGAACACCGGGGAGCTGTTTTTT.

This clonotype was recorded many times. The chain recombines TRBV10-3 with TRBJ2-1, with 9 bases lining up with TRBD1. V lost 10 bases, J lost 7 bases, and 5 bases stayed unmatched. This CDR3 has 12 amino acids. CDR1 is ENHRY, CDR2 SYGVKD, per germline. CDR3 protein: CATSGTGNEQFF. CDR3 nucleotide sequence: TGTGCCACGTCCGGGACAGGGAATGAGCAGTTCTTC.

This clonotype was seen repeatedly, ten times or more. The chain joins TRBV12-3 or TRBV12-4 to TRBJ2-3; 10 bases map to TRBD2. The CDR3 is 15 amino acids. V gave up 5 bases and J gave up 1 base; unmatched junction bases: 3. The CDR3 DNA reads TGTGCCAGCAGTAATGGACTAGCGGGCACAGATACGCAGTATTTT. Translation: CASSNGLAGTDTQYF.

This clonotype was counted a few times. The chain employs TRBV11-2 and TRBJ2-7; possible D gene TRBD1, 5 bases. The CDR3 has 14 amino acids. The V gene lost 2 bases and the J gene lost 5 bases, with 13 bases spanning the gap. Germline V gives CDR1 SGHAT, CDR2 FQNNGV. The CDR3 coding sequence is TGTGCCAGCAGCTTAAGGGGCAGGGCAGACGAGCAGTACTTC. Its translation is CASSLRGRADEQYF. The variable domain in full, completed from reference TRBV11-2 and TRBJ2-7, reads EAGVAQSPRYKIIEKRQSVAFWCNPISGHATLYWYQQILGQGPKLLIQFQNNGVVDDSQLPKDRFSAERLKGVDSTLKIQPAKLEDSAVYLCASSLRGRADEQYFGPGTRLTVT.

This clonotype showed up many times. The J gene is TRBJ2-7, the V gene TRBV5-1; possibly TRBD1 or TRBD2 for D (5 bases each). The CDR3 is made up of 18 amino acids. Germline CDR1 reads SGHRS; CDR2 reads YFSETQ. The ends were cut back, 4 bases at V and 0 bases at J, with 23 bases in the middle. DNA of the CDR3: TGCGCCAGCAGCCCCGGGGCCGGCGCAAGATCTAGCTCCTACGAGCAGTACTTC. Encoded protein: CASSPGAGARSSSYEQYF.

This clonotype was recorded only once. The rearrangement uses TRBV2 and TRBJ2-5, with TRBD2 identical over 12 bases. V lost 6 bases and J lost 4; bases outside the gene matches: 3. The CDR3 is 14 amino acids. Germline V CDR1 and CDR2: SNHLY, FYNNEI. The CDR3 loop reads CASSLGLAGETQYF. DNA for the CDR3: TGTGCCAGCAGCTTGGGACTAGCGGGAGAGACCCAGTACTTC.